The 21 T cell receptor beta chains below come from one sample, sequenced in a study of T-cell memory formation after mild COVID-19. One entry per CDR3 protein results from TCRdb running MiXCR on the 5' RACE reads. The table lists 380,000 or so distinct CDR3 sequences, roughly 14% of them singletons, with around a fifth in the top ten. Sequencing was carried out using PBMCs or a T cell subset sorted from them (not recorded which). All receptors come from a man younger than 35 who had mild COVID-19 (a few samples of this study predate the infection). Cell type and time point are not known.

CDR3 residues: CASSDWETQYF. The CDR3, as DNA: TGTGCCAGCAGCGACTGGGAGACCCAGTACTTC. V gene TRBV7-9 combines with J gene TRBJ2-5; D ambiguous. Germline V gene data show CDR1 as SEHNR and CDR2 as FQNEAQ (reference sequence). The V end lost 5 bases, the J end lost 5 bases, and 6 bases lay between the germline ends. The CDR3 spans 11 residues.

The chain links TRBV4-3 to TRBJ2-7, with TRBD1 identical over 8 bases. The CDR3 runs 14 residues. Unmatched junction bases numbered 6, after V lost 2 bases and J lost 6 bases. CDR1 and CDR2 from the germline V gene are LGHNA and YSLEER. CDR3 DNA sequence: TGCGCCAGCAGCCAACCCGGGACAGGAGGCGAGCAGTACTTC. Amino acids: CASSQPGTGGEQYF.

The rearrangement links TRBV4-1 to TRBJ1-5; no clear D. The CDR3 spans 14 residues. V lost 4 bases to trimming and J lost 1 base, with 8 bases between them. The germline V gene has CDR1 MGHRA and CDR2 YSYEKL. The CDR3 coding sequence is TGCGCCAGCAGCCGAGAGCAAAGCAATCAGCCCCAGCATTTT. This sequence encodes CASSREQSNQPQHF.

J is TRBJ2-2 and V is TRBV5-4, with 9 positions matching TRBD1. The V gene end was trimmed by 4 bases and the J gene end by 3 bases; junction bases not matched to a gene: 10. There are 17 residues in the CDR3. Germline assignment: CDR1 SGHNT and CDR2 YYREEE (reference sequence). This CDR3 is CASSPGPGTGYTGELFF. The CDR3 nucleotides are TGTGCCAGCAGCCCAGGACCCGGGACAGGGTACACCGGGGAGCTGTTTTTT. The whole variable domain, remainder taken from reference TRBV5-4 and TRBJ2-2, is ETGVTQSPTHLIKTRGQQVTLRCSSQSGHNTVSWYQQALGQGPQFIFQYYREEENGRGNFPPRFSGLQFPNYSSELNVNALELDDSALYLCASSPGPGTGYTGELFFGEGSRLTVL.

The chain joins TRBV29-1 to TRBJ2-6; D could derive from TRBD1 or TRBD2 (5 bases each). V dropped 7 bases and J dropped 3 bases, with 10 bases sitting between them. The CDR3 has 13 amino acids. Germline CDR1 reads SQVTM; CDR2 reads ANQGSEA. The CDR3 DNA sequence: TGCAGCGGAGGGGAAAATGGGGCCAACGTCCTGACTTTC. Its protein is CSGGENGANVLTF. Drawing the rest from reference TRBV29-1 and TRBJ2-6, the complete variable domain is SAVISQKPSRDICQRGTSLTIQCQVDSQVTMMFWYRQQPGQSLTLIATANQGSEATYESGFVIDKFPISRPNLTFSTLTVSNMSPEDSSIYLCSGGENGANVLTFGAGSRLTVL.

The table lists this clonotype with a few counts. V and J are TRBV6-2 or TRBV6-3 and TRBJ2-1; D may match TRBD1 or TRBD2 (5 bases each). Germline V lookup: CDR1 MNHEY, CDR2 SVGEGT. The CDR3 loop spans 15 amino acids. Trimming stripped 6 bases from V and 8 bases from J, with 20 bases between. This chain's CDR3 is CASSPRPGRKHEQFF. CDR3 sequence (DNA): TGTGCCAGCAGCCCCCGTCCGGGGCGCAAGCATGAGCAGTTCTTC.

A few counts support this clonotype. V and J are TRBV5-1 and TRBJ1-6; 9 bases agree with TRBD1. CDR3 size: 15 residues. Trimming at V came to 0 bases and at J to 10 bases, leaving 5 bases not matched to a gene. In germline, CDR1 is SGHRS, CDR2 YFSETQ. CDR3 DNA sequence: TGCGCCAGCAGCTTGGGGGGGACAGGGAGATCACCCCTCCACTTT. Its translation: CASSLGGTGRSPLHF.

This clonotype was observed many times. The J gene is TRBJ2-5, the V gene TRBV5-1; 10 nucleotides match TRBD2. Germline lookup yields CDR1 SGHRS and CDR2 YFSETQ. V gave up 4 bases and J gave up 5 bases; unmatched junction bases: 5. The CDR3 sequence is 14 residues long. The CDR3 region is CASSLAGAWETQYF. Written as DNA, the CDR3 is TGCGCCAGCAGCCTAGCGGGGGCGTGGGAGACCCAGTACTTC.

This clonotype was recorded many times. The J gene is TRBJ2-7, the V gene TRBV3-1, with unresolved D. Germline-derived CDR1 and CDR2 are LGHDT and YNNKEL (reference sequence). The CDR3 totals 10 residues. V shed 3 bases and J shed 10 bases, with 7 bases lying between them. This chain's CDR3 is CASSHRPQYV. In DNA, the CDR3 is TGTGCCAGCAGCCATAGGCCCCAGTACGTC.

The chain links TRBV19 to TRBJ2-7; D ambiguous. This CDR3 is 14 amino acids long. The germline V gene encodes CDR1 LNHDA and CDR2 SQIVND (reference sequence). V was shortened by 2 bases and J by 0 bases, with 8 bases between the two germline ends. CDR3 sequence reads: CASSISGSSYEQYV. Here the CDR3 DNA reads TGTGCCAGTAGTATATCAGGTAGCTCCTACGAGCAGTACGTC.

The chain couples TRBV4-3 to TRBJ2-1; TRBD2 agrees at 9 bases. The CDR3 runs 17 residues. With V trimmed by 1 base and J by 2 bases, 6 bases remained unmatched. Germline-derived CDR1 and CDR2 are LGHNA and YSLEER. CDR3 in DNA: TGCGCCAGCAGCCAAGTTCTCGCGGGGGGGACCTACAATGAGCAGTTCTTC. It is translated as CASSQVLAGGTYNEQFF.

The chain's CDR3 is CASSLLGGDTGELFF. The CDR3 DNA reads as TGTGCCAGCAGTTTACTGGGCGGGGACACCGGGGAGCTGTTTTTT. This chain uses TRBV12-3 or TRBV12-4 with TRBJ2-2; D is perhaps TRBD2 (6 bases). The CDR3 extends over 15 amino acids. Between the trimmed V and J ends, which lost 2 bases and 3 bases, there was a span of 10 bases.

The V call is TRBV12-3 or TRBV12-4, the J call TRBJ1-1, with unresolved D. CDR3 length: 11 residues. Trimming shortened V by 1 base and J by 14 bases, and 11 bases separated the two germline ends. CDR3 sequence reads: CASSLEAEVFF. The CDR3 DNA sequence: TGTGCCAGCAGTTTAGAGGCTGAGGTCTTCTTT.

In its sample, this clonotype was seen many times. The CDR3 DNA follows: TGTGCCAGCAATAGACAGGGGGCATACGAGCAGTACTTC. Translating gives CASNRQGAYEQYF. The gene calls are TRBV6-5 and TRBJ2-7; 10 positions match TRBD1. The CDR3 covers 13 residues. Germline loops: CDR1 MNHEY, CDR2 SVGAGI. Unmatched junction bases numbered 4, after V lost 7 bases and J lost 4 bases.

The chain's CDR3 is CASSVSGPETQYF. The CDR3 DNA follows: TGTGCCAGCAGCGTTTCGGGGCCAGAGACCCAGTACTTC. The V call is TRBV9, the J call TRBJ2-5; D may match TRBD1 or TRBD2 (5 bases each). The CDR3 has 13 residues. Germline loops: CDR1 SGDLS, CDR2 YYNGEE. Trimming removed 2 bases at V and 4 bases at J, with 9 bases between. Drawing the rest from reference TRBV9 and TRBJ2-5, the complete variable domain is DSGVTQTPKHLITATGQRVTLRCSPRSGDLSVYWYQQSLDQGLQFLIQYYNGEERAKGNILERFSAQQFPDLHSELNLSSLELGDSALYFCASSVSGPETQYFGPGTRLLVL.

This clonotype was recorded a few times. The V call is TRBV7-2, the J call TRBJ2-7; a weak D match, TRBD2 (7 bases). Germline CDR1 reads SGHTA; CDR2 reads FQGNSA. The length of the CDR3 is 15 residues. The V end was cut by 0 bases, the J end by 6 bases, with 15 bases between. This CDR3 is CASSLARGGVREQYF. CDR3 sequence (DNA): TGTGCCAGCAGCTTAGCTAGGGGGGGAGTGCGCGAGCAGTACTTC. The whole variable domain, filled in from reference TRBV7-2 and TRBJ2-7, reads GAGVSQSPSNKVTEKGKDVELRCDPISGHTALYWYRQSLGQGLEFLIYFQGNSAPDKSGLPSDRFSAERTGGSVSTLTIQRTQQEDSAVYLCASSLARGGVREQYFGPGTRLTVT.

There are a few counts of this clonotype. The chain links TRBV20-1 to TRBJ2-5; 7 positions agree with TRBD1. The CDR3 loop spans 13 amino acids. The ends lost 0 bases at V and 4 bases at J; junction bases unmatched: 2. Germline CDR1 and CDR2: DFQATT and SNEGSKA (reference sequence). CDR3 sequence reads: CSARETGRETQYF. CDR3 DNA: TGCAGTGCTAGAGAGACAGGGCGAGAGACCCAGTACTTC.

The rearrangement links TRBV11-2 to TRBJ2-5; D might be TRBD2 (5 bases). V lost 8 bases and J lost 5, with 15 bases in between. The CDR3 consists of 13 residues. CDR1 is SGHAT and CDR2 is FQNNGV in the germline V gene. As DNA, the CDR3 is TGTGCCAGCGGCCCTAGGAGCGGTGAGACCCAGTACTTC. It yields the protein CASGPRSGETQYF.

The rearrangement links TRBV7-2 to TRBJ2-2; no definite D call. Trimming took off 2 bases at V and 6 bases at J, with 7 bases between the two ends. Looked up from germline, CDR1 is SGHTA and CDR2 is FQGNSA. This CDR3 is 13 amino acids long. CDR3 DNA: TGTGCCAGCAGCTTAATCACCTCCGGGGAGCTGTTTTTT. As protein: CASSLITSGELFF.

The chain recombines TRBV5-1 with TRBJ1-3; D is possibly TRBD1 (5 bases). The V and J ends lost 0 bases and 0 bases respectively, with 16 bases between them. The CDR3 has 18 residues. CDR1 and CDR2 (germline): SGHRS, YFSETQ. CDR3 region: CASSLGGHRLSSGNTIYF. The CDR3, as DNA: TGCGCCAGCAGCTTGGGCGGACACAGGTTAAGCTCTGGAAACACCATATATTTT.

This clonotype has only a few counts. V and J are TRBV7-6 and TRBJ2-3, with no clear D. Trimming shortened V by 5 bases and J by 0 bases, and 12 bases separated the two germline ends. The germline V gene encodes CDR1 SGHVS and CDR2 FNYEAQ. This CDR3 has 15 residues. CDR3 coding DNA: TGTGCCAGCAGCCCCGAATTATCAAGCACAGATACGCAGTATTTT. Translation: CASSPELSSTDTQYF.